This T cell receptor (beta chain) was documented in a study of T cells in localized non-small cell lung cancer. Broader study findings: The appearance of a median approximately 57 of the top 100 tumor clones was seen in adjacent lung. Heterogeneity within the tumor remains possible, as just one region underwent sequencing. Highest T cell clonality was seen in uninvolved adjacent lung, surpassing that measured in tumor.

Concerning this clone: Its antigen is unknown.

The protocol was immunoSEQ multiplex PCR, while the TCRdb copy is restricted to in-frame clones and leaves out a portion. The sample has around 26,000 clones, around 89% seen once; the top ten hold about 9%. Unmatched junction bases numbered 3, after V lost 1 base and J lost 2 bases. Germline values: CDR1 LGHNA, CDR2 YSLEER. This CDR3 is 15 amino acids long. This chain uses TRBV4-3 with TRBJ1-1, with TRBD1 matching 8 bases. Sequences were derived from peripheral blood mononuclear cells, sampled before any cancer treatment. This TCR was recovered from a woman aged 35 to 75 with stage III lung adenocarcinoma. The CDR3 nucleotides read TGCGCCAGCAGCCAAGGGGGACAGGTTAACACTGAAGCTTTCTTT. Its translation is CASSQGGQVNTEAFF.